This entry lists 29 T cell receptor beta chains sequenced from one sample in a study of T cell changes during pregnancy in multiple sclerosis. Measured with immunoSEQ multiplex PCR; TCRdb has only the in-frame clones, and not every one. The sample includes fewer than 90,000 clones, about 93% of them seen just once. The input for sequencing was peripheral blood, taken after pregnancy. The origin of the receptors is a female donor in good health, enrolled as a control in a pregnancy study.

The chain links TRBV7-9 to TRBJ2-5; TRBD2 matches 8 bases. V trimming: 5 bases; J trimming: 2 bases; junction bases outside the gene matches: 4. Germline-derived CDR1 and CDR2 are SEHNR and FQNEAQ (reference sequence). The CDR3 has 14 amino acids. The CDR3 here is CASSRTSGQETQYF. CDR3 DNA: TGTGCCAGCAGCCGTACTAGCGGACAAGAGACCCAGTACTTC.

The chain is built from TRBV2 and TRBJ2-3; 7 nucleotides match TRBD1. The V segment lost 6 bases and the J segment 0 bases; nucleotides outside the gene matches: 9. The V gene's germline CDR1 is SNHLY and CDR2 FYNNEI. This CDR3 contains 16 residues. For the CDR3, the DNA is TGTGCCAGCAGAATACAGGGGCCAAGTAGCACAGATACGCAGTATTTT. Translated, it gives CASRIQGPSSTDTQYF.

This chain joins TRBV6-1 and TRBJ1-5; D is unclear. Germline CDR1 reads MNHNS; CDR2 reads SASEGT. The CDR3 covers 14 residues. Trimming left V 1 base short and J 4 bases short, with 8 bases between. The CDR3 sequence is CASSEGGDNQPQHF. Here the CDR3 DNA reads TGTGCCAGCAGTGAAGGAGGAGATAATCAGCCCCAGCATTTT.

The chain joins TRBV2 to TRBJ2-2; 11 positions match TRBD2. Germline CDR1 SNHLY, CDR2 FYNNEI. The CDR3 totals 16 residues. V trimming: 5 bases; J trimming: 3 bases; junction bases outside the gene matches: 5. CDR3 nucleotides: TGTGCCAGCAGTTCAATAGCGGGAGGGCACACCGGGGAGCTGTTTTTT. As protein: CASSSIAGGHTGELFF.

This chain uses TRBV19 with TRBJ2-1, with 8 bases fitting TRBD2. V was clipped by 6 bases and J by 9 bases; unmatched bases: 10. Germline values: CDR1 LNHDA, CDR2 SQIVND (reference sequence). The length of the CDR3 is 14 residues. The CDR3 DNA is TGTGCCAGTAGGAAAGGGACTAGTAAATTTGAGCAGTTCTTC. Its protein product is CASRKGTSKFEQFF.

This rearrangement joins TRBV2 to TRBJ1-2; the match to TRBD1 covers 7 bases. V gave up 4 bases and J gave up 7 bases; unmatched junction bases: 12. The germline V gene encodes CDR1 SNHLY and CDR2 FYNNEI. CDR3 length: 15 amino acids. The CDR3 reads CASSVTLREGAGYTF. DNA for the CDR3: TGTGCCAGCAGTGTTACCCTCCGAGAGGGGGCTGGCTACACCTTC.

CDR3 amino acids: CASSLSTGNTEAFF. The CDR3 DNA reads as TGCGCCAGCAGCTTGTCCACAGGGAACACTGAAGCTTTCTTT. V is TRBV5-1 and J is TRBJ1-1, with a possible D match to TRBD1 (5 bases). Germline CDR1 SGHRS, CDR2 YFSETQ. Trimming removed 1 base from V and 1 base from J, with 8 bases in between. The CDR3 is made up of 14 amino acids.

The chain uses TRBV5-1 and TRBJ2-7; 7 positions agree with TRBD2. V shed 0 bases and J 3 bases; nucleotides not matched to a gene: 3. CDR3 length: 14 residues. Germline lookup yields CDR1 SGHRS and CDR2 YFSETQ. CDR3 protein: CASSLGDYFYEQYF. The CDR3 nucleotides are TGCGCCAGCAGCTTGGGGGACTATTTCTACGAGCAGTACTTC.

V is TRBV15 and J is TRBJ2-1; 8 bases agree with TRBD2. V dropped 1 base and J dropped 7; count of bases not matched to a gene: 9. Germline V lookup: CDR1 LNHNV, CDR2 YYDKDF (reference sequence). The CDR3 spans 16 residues. CDR3 sequence (DNA): TGTGCCACCAGCAGAGTCAAAGGCGGGGGGAGGAATGAGCAGTTCTTC. It codes for CATSRVKGGGRNEQFF.

V gene TRBV11-1 combines with J gene TRBJ2-7, with 7 nucleotides matching TRBD1. CDR1 and CDR2 from the germline V gene are SGHAT and FQDESV (reference sequence). The CDR3 is made up of 16 amino acids. V shed 5 bases and J 2 bases; nucleotides not matched to a gene: 12. The CDR3 coding sequence is TGTGCCAGCAGCCCCCTCAGCCGGGACAGTACCTACGAGCAGTACTTC. Protein sequence: CASSPLSRDSTYEQYF.

This chain links TRBV6-1 with TRBJ1-4; D remains ambiguous. The CDR3 contains 14 residues. Trimming removed 2 bases from V and 8 bases from J, with 12 bases in between. CDR1 MNHNS and CDR2 SASEGT come from the germline V gene. The CDR3 DNA reads TGTGCCAGCAGTGAAACTGGTAGTTCGGAAAAACTGTTTTTT. It is translated as CASSETGSSEKLFF.

V gene TRBV4-1 combines with J gene TRBJ2-7; D uncertain. The CDR3 totals 14 residues. Germline V gene sequence: CDR1 MGHRA, CDR2 YSYEKL. The germline V and J ends were trimmed by 3 bases and 0 bases, with 9 bases remaining between them. CDR3 nucleotide sequence: TGCGCCAGCAGCCACACGCAACTCTCCTACGAGCAGTACTTC. The encoded protein is CASSHTQLSYEQYF.

The gene calls are TRBV6-5 and TRBJ1-2; D ambiguous. The ends were cut back, 2 bases at V and 8 bases at J, with 15 bases in the middle. The germline CDR1 and CDR2 sequences are MNHEY and SVGAGI. This CDR3 comprises 14 residues. The CDR3 nucleotides read TGTGCCAGCAGTTACATCGACCGACCCGGGGGCTACACCTTC. Protein sequence: CASSYIDRPGGYTF.

This chain uses TRBV7-8 with TRBJ1-1, with 10 bases aligning to TRBD1. V gave up 5 bases and J gave up 4 bases; unmatched junction bases: 13. The CDR3 sequence is 17 residues long. In germline, CDR1 is SGHVS, CDR2 FQNEAQ. The CDR3 here is CASSQKTGGLPGTEAFF. The CDR3 DNA is TGTGCCAGCAGCCAGAAGACAGGGGGCCTACCGGGCACTGAAGCTTTCTTT.

The chain joins TRBV5-1 to TRBJ2-1, with 10 nucleotides matching TRBD2. The CDR3 is 20 amino acids. V lost 7 bases and J lost 0; bases outside the gene matches: 19. Germline assignment: CDR1 SGHRS and CDR2 YFSETQ. The CDR3 sequence: CASGELSGRPRDRSYNEQFF. For the CDR3, the DNA is TGCGCCAGCGGAGAACTTAGCGGGAGGCCCCGGGATCGCTCCTACAATGAGCAGTTCTTC.

The genes are TRBV28 and TRBJ2-7; 7 bases fit TRBD1. The V segment lost 5 bases and the J segment 2 bases; nucleotides outside the gene matches: 6. Germline V CDR1 and CDR2: MDHEN, SYDVKM. The CDR3 is 14 amino acids. The CDR3 DNA reads as TGTGCCAGCAGTGACGGGGACAGAGCCTACGAGCAGTACTTC. This gives the protein CASSDGDRAYEQYF.

V and J are TRBV19 and TRBJ2-3, with D possibly matching TRBD2 (6 bases). Germline-derived CDR1 and CDR2 are LNHDA and SQIVND (reference sequence). V lost 3 bases and J lost 3, with 10 bases in between. The CDR3 sequence is 14 residues long. DNA for the CDR3: TGTGCCAGTAGTATCGAGGGAGGAACAGATACGCAGTATTTT. It is translated as CASSIEGGTDTQYF.

The chain combines TRBV2 with TRBJ2-7; 9 bases are shared with TRBD1. Germline V lookup: CDR1 SNHLY, CDR2 FYNNEI. This CDR3 is built from 14 residues. V lost 4 bases to trimming and J lost 3 bases; unmatched junction nucleotides: 4. Written as DNA, the CDR3 is TGTGCCAGCAGTGGGGTGGACAGGGGCTACGAGCAGTACTTC. Its protein is CASSGVDRGYEQYF.

The chain joins TRBV2 to TRBJ2-7; D might be TRBD2 (6 bases). Deletions cut 6 bases from V and 0 bases from J, with 9 bases between. Germline loops: CDR1 SNHLY, CDR2 FYNNEI. The CDR3 runs to 13 residues. The CDR3 reads CASRGTDSYEQYF. The CDR3 DNA is TGTGCCAGCAGGGGGACTGACTCCTACGAGCAGTACTTC. The full variable domain, completed using reference TRBV2 and TRBJ2-7, is EPEVTQTPSHQVTQMGQEVILRCVPISNHLYFYWYRQILGQKVEFLVSFYNNEISEKSEIFDDQFSVERPDGSNFTLKIRSTKLEDSAMYFCASRGTDSYEQYFGPGTRLTVT.

The V gene is TRBV10-3, the J gene TRBJ2-2; 11 bases are shared with TRBD2. CDR1 ENHRY and CDR2 SYGVKD come from the germline V gene. CDR3 length: 18 amino acids. V gave up 4 bases and J gave up 2 bases; unmatched junction bases: 9. Written as DNA, the CDR3 is TGTGCCATCAGTGTTCGAGGGACTAGCGGTTCTAACACCGGGGAGCTGTTTTTT. Amino acids: CAISVRGTSGSNTGELFF.

The rearrangement joins TRBV2 to TRBJ2-7, with TRBD1 identical over 7 bases. V dropped 4 bases and J dropped 9; count of bases not matched to a gene: 12. The CDR3 runs 14 residues. The germline V gene encodes CDR1 SNHLY and CDR2 FYNNEI. CDR3 bases: TGTGCCAGCAGTGTGGGCCAGGGGGTTAATTCGCAGTACTTC. It codes for CASSVGQGVNSQYF.

This rearrangement joins TRBV5-4 to TRBJ1-1; D ambiguous. Trimming pared 2 bases from V and 4 bases from J, leaving 6 bases between. CDR3 length: 12 residues. The V gene's germline CDR1 is SGHNT and CDR2 YYREEE (reference sequence). CDR3 sequence reads: CASSFDSTEAFF. The CDR3 coding sequence is TGTGCCAGCAGCTTCGATAGCACTGAAGCTTTCTTT.

This clone was seen a single time. In DNA, the CDR3 is TGCAGCGTTCCCGGGGGGGAGCAGTACTTC. Amino acids: CSVPGGEQYF. The chain joins TRBV29-1 to TRBJ2-7; TRBD2 agrees at 7 bases. Germline V gene data show CDR1 as SQVTM and CDR2 as ANQGSEA. The CDR3 is 10 amino acids. V gave up 5 bases and J gave up 7 bases; unmatched junction bases: 2.

This clone was observed a handful of times. This chain uses TRBV29-1 with TRBJ1-5, with 7 positions matching TRBD1. Per germline, CDR1 SQVTM and CDR2 ANQGSEA. The CDR3 has 13 amino acids. The trim removed 6 bases at V and 3 bases at J, leaving 5 bases unmatched. As DNA, the CDR3 is TGCAGCGTGGGGGACAGTTTCAATCAGCCCCAGCATTTT. Translating it yields CSVGDSFNQPQHF.

This chain's CDR3 is CASSSFYESNQPQHF. In DNA form, the CDR3 reads TGTGCCAGCAGTAGCTTTTACGAGAGCAATCAGCCCCAGCATTTT. V usage is TRBV27 and J usage is TRBJ1-5; the D is unclear. Germline V gene lookup returns CDR1 MNHEY and CDR2 SMNVEV (reference sequence). The CDR3 runs 15 residues. Trimming removed 5 bases from V and 1 base from J, with 12 bases in between.

In nucleotides, the CDR3 is TGCAGCGCTTGGGGACAAGGGGGCGAAAAACTGTTTTTT. It translates to CSAWGQGGEKLFF. The chain employs TRBV29-1 and TRBJ1-4; 7 positions agree with TRBD1. The J segment lost 8 bases and the V segment lost 7 bases, leaving 10 bases of the junction unmatched. The germline V gene has CDR1 SQVTM and CDR2 ANQGSEA. This CDR3 spans 13 amino acids.

This clone was observed a single time. The rearrangement uses TRBV4-1 and TRBJ2-5; D remains ambiguous. The V gene lost 2 bases and the J gene lost 3 bases, with 7 bases spanning the gap. Germline lookup yields CDR1 MGHRA and CDR2 YSYEKL. The CDR3 spans 13 residues. DNA for the CDR3: TGCGCCAGCAGCCAACTCGGAGAAGAGACCCAGTACTTC. It codes for CASSQLGEETQYF.

This clone was seen only once. The chain joins TRBV5-1 to TRBJ2-1, with TRBD2 matching over 7 bases. Germline CDR1 is SGHRS and CDR2 is YFSETQ. Losses at the gene ends were 3 bases for V and 4 bases for J; bases not matched to a gene: 10. CDR3 size: 16 residues. The CDR3 loop is CASSSFPSGDYNEQFF. The DNA for the CDR3 is TGCGCCAGCAGCTCCTTCCCTAGCGGAGATTACAATGAGCAGTTCTTC.

This clone has a handful of counts. This chain connects TRBV5-6 to TRBJ1-1; D not resolved. Trimming pared 1 base from V and 5 bases from J, leaving 9 bases between. Germline CDR1 SGHDT, CDR2 YYEEEE. The CDR3 consists of 13 residues. CDR3 residues: CASSLYEGTEAFF. DNA of the CDR3: TGTGCCAGCAGCTTGTATGAGGGAACTGAAGCTTTCTTT.